The sequence of this T cell receptor beta chain was determined in a study of PD-1 blockade in classical Hodgkin lymphoma. In the study overall: Nivolumab dosed at 3 mg/kg went to patients intravenously every 2 weeks.

Study conclusions and caveats: Factors driving the repertoire differences, possibly disease activity or prior therapy, remain undefined. A significant rise in TCR diversity was seen by C4D1 for CD4+ cells but not for CD8+ cells.

Data came from immunoSEQ multiplex PCR; TCRdb stores just in-frame clones and leaves some out. The table lists about 96,000 clones, just over 90% of them singletons. Germline assignment: CDR1 SGDLS and CDR2 YYNGEE. Trimming removed 4 bases at V and 4 bases at J, with 12 bases between. The CDR3 extends over 14 amino acids. Sample time point: cycle 4 day 1 (C4D1), after 5 to 7 weeks of nivolumab. Autologous stem cell transplantation was followed by relapse in every patient, and brentuximab vedotin exposure varied. With respect to this clone: Its antigen remains unidentified.

This clonotype was obtained from a human donor with classical Hodgkin lymphoma. The sample was peripheral blood mononuclear cells (PBMCs), taken before the fourth cycle of nivolumab. The chain recombines TRBV9 with TRBJ1-3, with a tentative D call TRBD1 (6 bases). CDR3 loop: CASSPKGDGNTIYF. CDR3 DNA sequence: TGTGCCAGCAGCCCCAAGGGGGACGGAAACACCATATATTTT. Based on the CDR3 plus reference TRBV9 and TRBJ1-3, the full variable domain is DSGVTQTPKHLITATGQRVTLRCSPRSGDLSVYWYQQSLDQGLQFLIQYYNGEERAKGNILERFSAQQFPDLHSELNLSSLELGDSALYFCASSPKGDGNTIYFGEGSWLTVV.